This TCR beta chain was sequenced during a study of technical replicates of blood from several donors (TCRdb year 2017). Libraries were constructed by the immunoSEQ multiplex PCR assay. TCRdb obtained this table from immuneACCESS and retained in-frame rearrangements with V and J assigned. These tables miss some clones; where compared with another copy, unresolved V genes account for less than half of the shortfall, and the remainder is unexplained. The sample contains some 71,000 clones, around 97% of them found a single time. The ten largest clones capture 0.18% of the sample. Comment on this clone: The clone's antigen remains unknown. Qualities for individual bases were not recorded, and no much larger clone is one base off.

Input material: T cells isolated from PBMCs. This receptor was taken from a human donor in good health.

Read as DNA, the sequence is TGTGCCAGCACCCCACCAGGGGGCTACAATGAGCAGTTCTTC. Its product reads: CASTPPGGYNEQFF. The rearrangement joined TRBV6-6 to TRBJ2-1; TRBD1 fits 7 bases in the junction. V has 7 bases trimmed and J has 3 bases trimmed; junction bases matching no gene number 6. The germline V gene (reference sequence) specifies MNHNY as CDR1 and SVGAGI as CDR2. Including the terminal cysteine and phenylalanine, the CDR3 comprises 14 residues. The only DNA kept is the CDR3, 42 bases in frame from the first base.